This T cell receptor beta chain was identified in a study of blood T cells in healthy people across ages (dated by TCRdb to the mid-2010s). As for the study more broadly: In model experiments, template switching captured roughly one uniquely barcoded TCR beta cDNA molecule for every two T cells. Two additional independent replicas of 1 million unique cDNA reads from the same blood draw were analyzed for two donors (one aged 18 to 29 and one aged 80 or older). To avoid experimental bias, donors of different ages were randomly spread across the sequencing lanes. The study measured age-related changes in TCR beta repertoire diversity using deep sequencing normalized with unique cDNA molecular identifiers. Donors were grouped into four age groups: young (average approximately 15 years), middle-aged (roughly 40), aged (around 60) and long-lived (less than 85).

The CDR3 numbers 15 residues from cysteine through phenylalanine. CDR3 DNA is the only sequence kept; it has 45 bases, read in frame from the first base. Trimming leaves V shorter by 5 bases and J shorter by 6 bases, with the junction holding 13 bases beyond the gene matches. The full study reports these points: Because donor CMV infection status was unknown, age-related changes in expanded clonotypes were potentially confounded. Observed TCR beta diversity per million T cells fell roughly linearly with age, and a significant reduction was already apparent by age roughly 40. Estimates of total diversity from one million sequenced T cells were regarded as lower bounds and underestimates. Compared with the aged group, the long-lived group had more naive CD4+ T cells, fewer expanded clones and increased TCR diversity, suggesting age selection. Conclusive comparison of naive and antigen-experienced compartments was prevented by the profiling of bulk unsorted PBMCs. A strong correlation was found between observed TCR beta diversity and the percentage of naive T cells measured by flow cytometry.

Many counts were recorded for this clonotype. Its antigen is unknown. No quality values exist for individual bases; no much larger clone is one base distant. Libraries were prepared through 5' RACE. The data were produced on an Illumina HiSeq 2500. A second about 7 to 11 cycle PCR used a sample-barcoded 5' primer and a J-beta primer mix. A template-switch 5' adaptor carrying 12 random nucleotides introduced a unique molecular identifier onto each TCR beta cDNA molecule. Each sample yielded at least 3 million CDR3-containing paired-end reads. First-strand cDNA was synthesized from all RNA with the Mint cDNA synthesis kit, primed by a TRBC-specific oligonucleotide. Following uracil-DNA glycosylase treatment, a first 18-cycle PCR with universal primers M1SS and BC2_uni_R was performed on all cDNA. Concerning the study's data processing: Normalization of each sample was performed by random selection of 1 million high-quality reads, each carrying a distinct molecular identifier. Reads with shared molecular identifiers were discarded instead of being binned into consensus sequences. MiTCR, set to a Q25 quality threshold and the strictest error-elimination algorithm, was used for CDR3 identification, clonotype clustering and error correction. Lower-bound total TCR beta diversity was estimated with a nonparametric unseen species model using Euler transformation. TCRdb reran the public reads through fastp at Q25 and MiXCR, keeping productive beta chains. Each entry is one CDR3 protein sequence, shown with its most common DNA and genes. Here the V and J calls rest on TCRdb's processing, not on the authors' analysis. The sample table shows fewer than 900,000 distinct CDR3 sequences, and approximately 35% are seen once. The ten largest account for 10% to 15% of the sample.

The donors were around 39 Caucasian individuals from Russia, aged roughly 6 to 100 years, who were systemically healthy. Approximately 11 milliliters of peripheral blood were drawn from each donor into EDTA-treated Vacutainer tubes. Ficoll-Paque density-gradient centrifugation was used to isolate PBMCs, with at least 6.5 million obtained per sample. Total RNA, at least 5 micrograms per sample, was extracted from PBMCs with Trizol reagent. For every donor, flow cytometry on a PBMC aliquot measured the percentage of naive CD45RAhigh/CD27high T cells. The sample comprised blood. This receptor was identified in a man aged 18 to 30 in good health. The chain couples TRBV12-3 or TRBV12-4 to TRBJ2-7, with 7 central nucleotides matching TRBD1. The encoded CDR3 is CASSPRTGSLTEQYF. The bases read TGTGCCAGCAGTCCTAGGACAGGCTCCCTGACCGAGCAGTACTTC.